The 22 T cell receptor beta chains presented below share a single source sample, sequenced in a study of fetal regulatory T cell absence and autoimmunity. Data came from immunoSEQ multiplex PCR; TCRdb stores just in-frame clones and leaves some out. The data hold about 95,000 clones, with about two thirds observed a single time. Sequencing input: pancreas tissue. All receptors derive from a male donor with IPEX syndrome.

This chain's CDR3 is CASSLRVSGYEQYF. In DNA form, the CDR3 reads TGTGCCAGCAGCTTACGGGTTAGCGGCTACGAGCAGTACTTC. The chain has TRBV11-2 and TRBJ2-7; tentatively, D is TRBD2 (6 bases). This CDR3 has 14 residues. Per germline, CDR1 SGHAT and CDR2 FQNNGV. V was cut by 2 bases and J by 3 bases, with 11 bases left in between.

This clone appeared once. The CDR3 DNA reads TGTGCCAGCAGCGGCCCTACAGGGGGCGGGGACACTGAAGCTTTCTTT. Translating it yields CASSGPTGGGDTEAFF. The chain combines TRBV9 with TRBJ1-1; TRBD1 aligns across 9 bases. The V and J ends lost 3 bases and 3 bases, in that order; junction bases with no gene match: 9. Looked up from germline, CDR1 is SGDLS and CDR2 is YYNGEE. CDR3 length: 16 amino acids. The complete variable domain, with remaining parts taken from reference TRBV9 and TRBJ1-1, reads DSGVTQTPKHLITATGQRVTLRCSPRSGDLSVYWYQQSLDQGLQFLIQYYNGEERAKGNILERFSAQQFPDLHSELNLSSLELGDSALYFCASSGPTGGGDTEAFFGQGTRLTVV.

The chain links TRBV6-5 to TRBJ2-5; possible D gene TRBD1, 5 bases. This CDR3 region has 15 residues. V lost 0 bases and J 1 base, leaving 9 bases between the germline ends. Germline CDR1 reads MNHEY; CDR2 reads SVGAGI. As DNA, the CDR3 is TGTGCCAGCAGTTACTCGCCCGACAGCCAAGAGACCCAGTACTTC. This encodes CASSYSPDSQETQYF.

V is TRBV29-1 and J is TRBJ2-3; TRBD2 agrees at 8 bases. V was pared by 4 bases and J by 0 bases, with 6 bases of the junction left unmatched. The CDR3 contains 15 residues. Germline V gives CDR1 SQVTM, CDR2 ANQGSEA. CDR3 sequence (DNA): TGCAGCGTTGGGGCTAGCGGGTATAGCACAGATACGCAGTATTTT. Residues: CSVGASGYSTDTQYF.

The chain couples TRBV7-2 to TRBJ2-7; possibly TRBD2 for D (8 bases). Germline CDR1 is SGHTA and CDR2 is FQGNSA. The CDR3 totals 16 residues. Between the trimmed V and J ends, which lost 5 bases and 0 bases, there was a span of 17 bases. The DNA of the CDR3 is TGTGCCAGCAGCCCTTACGGGAGGGACAGCTCCTACGAGCAGTACTTC. It specifies CASSPYGRDSSYEQYF.

The chain carries TRBV19 and TRBJ2-1; D may be TRBD2 (6 bases). The length of the CDR3 is 14 residues. The V end was cut by 4 bases, the J end by 0 bases, with 7 bases between. In germline, CDR1 is LNHDA, CDR2 SQIVND (reference sequence). For the CDR3, the DNA is TGTGCCAGTAGTAGCGGGAACTCCTACAATGAGCAGTTCTTC. The encoded protein is CASSSGNSYNEQFF.

The genes are TRBV7-2 and TRBJ2-2; the D is unclear. Trimming left V 6 bases short and J 6 bases short, with 17 bases between. The V gene's germline CDR1 is SGHTA and CDR2 FQGNSA. The CDR3 has 15 residues. This CDR3 is CASRKGTPPAGELFF. The CDR3 nucleotides are TGTGCCAGCAGGAAGGGCACTCCTCCGGCCGGGGAGCTGTTTTTT.

This chain joins TRBV6-5 and TRBJ2-7; 8 nucleotides line up with TRBD2. Germline lookup yields CDR1 MNHEY and CDR2 SVGAGI. The CDR3 runs 13 residues. The V gene end was trimmed by 2 bases and the J gene end by 3 bases; junction bases not matched to a gene: 0. Written as DNA, the CDR3 is TGTGCCAGCAGTTACCTAGCGGGCTACGAGCAGTACTTC. It codes for CASSYLAGYEQYF.

This clone was picked up one time. The chain couples TRBV11-3 to TRBJ2-7; weak D call: TRBD2 (6 bases). Trimming took off 1 base at V and 2 bases at J, with 6 bases between the two ends. The germline gives CDR1 SGHNT, CDR2 YENEEA. The CDR3 totals 13 residues. DNA of the CDR3: TGTGCCAGCAGCTTAGGACTAGCCTACGAGCAGTACTTC. Protein sequence: CASSLGLAYEQYF.

The chain uses TRBV4-1 and TRBJ2-2; 7 nucleotides agree with TRBD1. The V and J ends lost 0 bases and 1 base, in that order; junction bases with no gene match: 8. The V gene's germline CDR1 is MGHRA and CDR2 YSYEKL. The CDR3 has 18 residues. Here the CDR3 reads CASSQDIIRTGNTGELFF. The CDR3 DNA reads as TGCGCCAGCAGCCAAGATATAATCAGGACAGGGAACACCGGGGAGCTGTTTTTT.

The chain combines TRBV10-3 with TRBJ2-2, with D maybe TRBD2 (6 bases). Germline loops: CDR1 ENHRY, CDR2 SYGVKD. The CDR3 length is 17 residues. V lost 0 bases and J 0 bases, leaving 11 bases between the germline ends. Here the CDR3 reads CAISESLAEANTGELFF. CDR3 DNA sequence: TGTGCCATCAGTGAGTCGTTAGCGGAAGCGAACACCGGGGAGCTGTTTTTT.

The rearrangement links TRBV4-1 to TRBJ2-2, with D perhaps matching TRBD1 or TRBD2 (6 bases each). Trimming removed 4 bases from V and 6 bases from J, with 15 bases in between. Germline lookup yields CDR1 MGHRA and CDR2 YSYEKL. The CDR3 totals 15 residues. The CDR3 protein is CASSPLWGASGELFF. The CDR3 bases are TGCGCCAGCAGCCCCCTATGGGGGGCGTCCGGGGAGCTGTTTTTT.

The DNA of the CDR3 is TGCAGCGTCTGGACAGGGACGAACACTGAAGCTTTCTTT. It specifies CSVWTGTNTEAFF. The chain uses TRBV29-1 and TRBJ1-1, with TRBD1 matching 8 bases. Per germline, CDR1 SQVTM and CDR2 ANQGSEA. V was pared by 6 bases and J by 1 base, with 4 bases of the junction left unmatched. The CDR3 sequence is 13 residues long.

The CDR3 nucleotides are TGTGCCTGGGGGGCTGGAAACACCATATATTTT. It encodes CAWGAGNTIYF. The chain recombines TRBV30 with TRBJ1-3; D unresolved. The V gene's germline CDR1 is GTSNPN and CDR2 SVGIG (reference sequence). CDR3 size: 11 residues. The V end was cut by 5 bases, the J end by 2 bases, with 4 bases between.

The chain uses TRBV6-1 and TRBJ1-1; TRBD1 aligns across 10 bases. V dropped 2 bases and J dropped 4; count of bases not matched to a gene: 4. CDR3 length: 15 amino acids. Germline CDR1 MNHNS, CDR2 SASEGT. The CDR3: CASSESRTGGTEAFF. The CDR3 coding sequence is TGTGCCAGCAGTGAATCTCGGACAGGGGGCACTGAAGCTTTCTTT.

Only one count was recorded for this clone. The chain links TRBV2 to TRBJ2-7; D perhaps matches TRBD2 (6 bases). In germline, CDR1 is SNHLY, CDR2 FYNNEI. This CDR3 region has 14 residues. V lost 5 bases and J 6 bases, leaving 17 bases between the germline ends. CDR3 protein: CASSRYGSLREQYF. In DNA form, the CDR3 reads TGTGCCAGCAGTCGTTACGGGAGTCTCCGCGAGCAGTACTTC.

The rearrangement uses TRBV4-3 and TRBJ2-3; weak D call: TRBD2 (5 bases). The ends were cut back, 0 bases at V and 5 bases at J, with 9 bases in the middle. The CDR3 runs to 14 residues. Germline V gene sequence: CDR1 LGHNA, CDR2 YSLEER. CDR3 DNA: TGCGCCAGCAGCCAAGATATCCGGGGAGATACGCAGTATTTT. Its protein is CASSQDIRGDTQYF.

The chain combines TRBV6-7 with TRBJ1-5; D is ambiguous. TRBV6-7 is classed as an ORF, of uncertain function. The V end lost 2 bases, the J end lost 0 bases, and 11 bases lay between the germline ends. There are 16 residues in the CDR3. CDR3 amino acids: CASSYPGPDSNQPQHF. The CDR3 bases are TGTGCCAGCAGTTACCCCGGGCCGGATAGCAATCAGCCCCAGCATTTT.

This clone was seen a single time. This rearrangement joins TRBV5-6 to TRBJ1-2; possibly TRBD1 for D (5 bases). The CDR3 is 16 amino acids. Trimming shortened V by 4 bases and J by 5 bases, and 21 bases separated the two germline ends. Germline assignment: CDR1 SGHDT and CDR2 YYEEEE. The CDR3 here is CASSHVGWRDGYGYTF. CDR3 coding DNA: TGTGCCAGCAGCCACGTGGGGTGGCGGGACGGTTATGGCTACACCTTC.

The rearrangement joins TRBV30 to TRBJ1-4; weak D call: TRBD1 (6 bases). Trimming removed 0 bases at V and 7 bases at J, with 12 bases between. The CDR3 length is 14 residues. The germline CDR1 and CDR2 sequences are GTSNPN and SVGIG (reference sequence). The CDR3 bases are TGTGCCTGGAGTGTACGGGGGCGTTTTGAAAAACTGTTTTTT. Amino acid sequence: CAWSVRGRFEKLFF.

The rearrangement links TRBV27 to TRBJ2-4; 8 bases fit TRBD1. The V segment lost 8 bases and the J segment 4 bases; nucleotides outside the gene matches: 7. The CDR3 spans 14 residues. Germline V CDR1 and CDR2: MNHEY, SMNVEV (reference sequence). For the CDR3, the DNA is TGTGCCAGCGGCTTCGACAGGGGTAAAAACATTCAGTACTTC. Amino acid sequence: CASGFDRGKNIQYF.

This clone was picked up one time. The chain carries TRBV5-1 and TRBJ1-3, with D uncertain. Trimming cost V 4 bases and J 0 bases, with 8 bases left between them. Germline CDR1 and CDR2: SGHRS and YFSETQ. This CDR3 contains 14 residues. This CDR3 reads CASSLGPSGNTIYF. CDR3 sequence (DNA): TGCGCCAGCAGCCTAGGCCCCTCTGGAAACACCATATATTTT.